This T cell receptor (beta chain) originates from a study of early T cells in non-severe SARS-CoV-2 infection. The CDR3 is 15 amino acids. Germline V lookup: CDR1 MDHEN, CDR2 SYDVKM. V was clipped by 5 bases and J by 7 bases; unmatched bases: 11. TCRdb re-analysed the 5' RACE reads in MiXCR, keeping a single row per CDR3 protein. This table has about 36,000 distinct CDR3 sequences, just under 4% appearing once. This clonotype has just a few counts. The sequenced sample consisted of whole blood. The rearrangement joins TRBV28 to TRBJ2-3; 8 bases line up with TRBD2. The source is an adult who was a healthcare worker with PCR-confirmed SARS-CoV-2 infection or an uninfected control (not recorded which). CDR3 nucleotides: TGTGCCAGCAGTCCAGCCGGGACTAGAGGGAATACGCAGTATTTT. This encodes CASSPAGTRGNTQYF.